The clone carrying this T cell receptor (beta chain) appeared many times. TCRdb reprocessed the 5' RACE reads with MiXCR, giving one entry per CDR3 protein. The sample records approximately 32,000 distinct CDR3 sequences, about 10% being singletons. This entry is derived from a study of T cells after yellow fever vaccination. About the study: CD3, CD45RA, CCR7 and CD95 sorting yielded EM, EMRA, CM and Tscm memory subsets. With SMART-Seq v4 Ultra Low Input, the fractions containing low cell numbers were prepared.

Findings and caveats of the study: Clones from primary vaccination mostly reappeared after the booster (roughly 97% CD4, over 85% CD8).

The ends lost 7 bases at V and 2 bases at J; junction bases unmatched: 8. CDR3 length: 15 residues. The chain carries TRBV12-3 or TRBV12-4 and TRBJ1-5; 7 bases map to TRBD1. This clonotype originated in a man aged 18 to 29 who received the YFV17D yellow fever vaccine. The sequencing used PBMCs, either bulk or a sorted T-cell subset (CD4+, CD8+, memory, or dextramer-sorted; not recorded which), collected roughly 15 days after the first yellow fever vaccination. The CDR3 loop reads CASNLGGGGNQPQHF. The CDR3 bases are TGTGCCAGCAACCTCGGAGGGGGCGGCAATCAGCCCCAGCATTTT.